This T cell receptor beta chain came from a study of beta chain features in type 1 diabetes. This clone was seen more than once but under ten times. The antigen is not known. Overall study findings and caveats: Type 1 diabetes patients had TCRB CDR3s that were shorter (moderately but significantly so) in all four CD4+ subsets.

Germline-derived CDR1 and CDR2 are MDHEN and SYDVKM. After removal of 7 bases from V and 6 bases from J, the junction contained 7 bases not matched to a gene. The CDR3 is made up of 13 amino acids. The investigators reverse transcribed all of the isolated RNA, so they sequenced expressed TCRB transcripts. Measured with immunoSEQ multiplex PCR; TCRdb has only the in-frame clones, and not every one. The sample has roughly 260,000 clones; roughly 20% are singletons. This TCR derives from a middle-aged woman with type 1 diabetes. The rearrangement joins TRBV28 to TRBJ2-7, with 9 positions matching TRBD1. Material for sequencing was naive CD4+ T cells from blood. The CDR3 sequence: CASTGQGPLEQYF. Written as DNA, the CDR3 is TGTGCCAGCACTGGACAGGGGCCCCTCGAGCAGTACTTC.